This T cell receptor beta chain appears in the sequencing data of a study of CD8 T cells in ankylosing spondylitis. Study-level findings and limits: For ankylosing spondylitis blood, a TCR beta motif of roughly 8 highly homologous variants appeared characteristic. CD8+ disease-linked clones were present at relatively low frequencies in blood.

V lost 7 bases, J lost 4 bases, and 11 bases lay in between. Germline CDR1 SGHVS, CDR2 FNYEAQ. The CDR3 is 12 residues long. Via MiXCR, TCRdb re-called the 5' RACE reads, giving one row per CDR3 protein. Counted here are about 800,000 distinct CDR3 sequences, approximately 10% occurring once; the ten biggest clones make up 0.45% to 0.6%. This clonotype was observed a few times. Antigen unknown. The sequence came from a male donor with ankylosing spondylitis. The material sequenced was blood, either unsorted or a sorted T cell fraction (not recorded which). V usage is TRBV7-6 and J usage is TRBJ2-7; D is unresolved. The CDR3 bases are TGTGCCAGCACCACGAAGGGTTACGAGCAGTACTTC. Its protein product is CASTTKGYEQYF. Supplemented by reference TRBV7-6 and TRBJ2-7, the full variable domain reads GAGVSQSPRYKVTKRGQDVALRCDPISGHVSLYWYRQALGQGPEFLTYFNYEAQQDKSGLPNDRFSAERPEGSISTLTIQRTEQRDSAMYRCASTTKGYEQYFGPGTRLTVT.